Each of the 27 T cell receptor beta chains below was sequenced from the same sample in a study of radiation and T cells in renal cell carcinoma. Here immunoSEQ multiplex PCR was the method, and the copy in TCRdb shows in-frame clones only, minus some. The data contain 65,000 to 80,000 clones, about 86% of them singletons. The time point: blood 2 weeks post-SBRT. Treatment reported: 15 Gy SBRT to primary tumor, nephrectomy 4 weeks later. The source was blood, collected from a patient whose treatment included radiotherapy and nephrectomy. These receptors were obtained from a woman aged 45-60 years with renal cell carcinoma.

The chain couples TRBV4-3 to TRBJ2-3; 11 nucleotides line up with TRBD2. V was clipped by 0 bases and J by 5 bases; unmatched bases: 13. The CDR3 is made up of 19 amino acids. Germline V gene data show CDR1 as LGHNA and CDR2 as YSLEER. CDR3 sequence (DNA): TGCGCCAGCAGCCAAGAGGCGCCCCCGACTAGCGGGATTAGAGATACGCAGTATTTT. Its protein is CASSQEAPPTSGIRDTQYF.

The chain recombines TRBV4-3 with TRBJ2-1; D possibly corresponds to TRBD2 (5 bases). Trimming removed 0 bases at V and 5 bases at J, with 14 bases between. Germline V gene sequence: CDR1 LGHNA, CDR2 YSLEER. The CDR3 has 16 residues. CDR3 DNA: TGCGCCAGCAGCCAAGAGACCCTAGCTCCCCACAATGAGCAGTTCTTC. Translated: CASSQETLAPHNEQFF.

This rearrangement joins TRBV11-2 to TRBJ1-5, with D maybe TRBD1 (6 bases). V lost 2 bases and J 3 bases, leaving 11 bases between the germline ends. This CDR3 comprises 15 residues. Per the germline V gene, CDR1 is SGHAT and CDR2 is FQNNGV. CDR3 residues: CASSLSGDNNQPQHF. The DNA of the CDR3 is TGTGCCAGCAGCTTATCTGGGGACAACAATCAGCCCCAGCATTTT.

The chain employs TRBV4-3 and TRBJ2-1; a weak D match, TRBD1 (6 bases). V was shortened by 0 bases and J by 5 bases, with 8 bases between the two germline ends. Germline CDR1 and CDR2: LGHNA and YSLEER. This CDR3 region has 14 residues. This chain's CDR3 is CASSQDTGNNEQFF. The CDR3 DNA reads TGCGCCAGCAGCCAAGATACAGGGAACAATGAGCAGTTCTTC.

The V and J genes are TRBV5-4 and TRBJ2-7; 7 bases match TRBD1. The V segment lost 7 bases and the J segment 0 bases; nucleotides outside the gene matches: 10. Germline loops: CDR1 SGHNT, CDR2 YYREEE (reference sequence). The CDR3 totals 15 residues. The CDR3, as DNA: TGTGCCAGCCGCGTAAAGACAGGGAGCTCCTACGAGCAGTACTTC. It encodes CASRVKTGSSYEQYF.

This chain links TRBV29-1 with TRBJ2-2; TRBD2 matches at 8 bases. Germline V gene lookup returns CDR1 SQVTM and CDR2 ANQGSEA. V lost 7 bases to trimming and J lost 4 bases; unmatched junction nucleotides: 14. There are 16 residues in the CDR3. The CDR3 DNA reads TGCAGCGCCTCGTTAATAAGCGGGAGAGGCACCGGGGAGCTGTTTTTT. Amino acids: CSASLISGRGTGELFF.

V gene TRBV11-2 combines with J gene TRBJ2-6; TRBD1 matches at 8 bases. The length of the CDR3 is 18 residues. Germline trimming cut 4 bases from V and 0 bases from J; bases unmatched to any gene: 8. Germline V CDR1 and CDR2: SGHAT, FQNNGV. Here the CDR3 reads CASSSDGTGYSGANVLTF. CDR3 nucleotide sequence: TGTGCCAGCAGCTCGGACGGGACAGGCTACTCTGGGGCCAACGTCCTGACTTTC.

This chain links TRBV5-4 with TRBJ1-6; TRBD1 is a possible D gene (6 bases). Germline CDR1 and CDR2: SGHNT and YYREEE (reference sequence). V was pared by 0 bases and J by 9 bases, with 10 bases between. The CDR3 contains 14 residues. The CDR3 DNA is TGTGCCAGCAGCTTGGCACAGGGAGGTTCACCCCTCCACTTT. Amino acids: CASSLAQGGSPLHF.

The chain is built from TRBV7-2 and TRBJ1-5; 10 bases are shared with TRBD1. The J segment lost 15 bases and the V segment lost 5 bases, leaving 10 bases of the junction unmatched. Germline CDR1 SGHTA, CDR2 FQGNSA. The CDR3 covers 13 residues. CDR3 coding DNA: TGTGCCAGCAGCCTACGGACAGGGGGGCCACCGCATTTT. This encodes CASSLRTGGPPHF. Full variable domain (missing parts from reference TRBV7-2 and TRBJ1-5): GAGVSQSPSNKVTEKGKDVELRCDPISGHTALYWYRQSLGQGLEFLIYFQGNSAPDKSGLPSDRFSAERTGGSVSTLTIQRTQQEDSAVYLCASSLRTGGPPHFGDGTRLSIL.

The V and J genes are TRBV7-2 and TRBJ1-1, with unresolved D. The germline V gene encodes CDR1 SGHTA and CDR2 FQGNSA. Trimming pared 2 bases from V and 1 base from J, leaving 8 bases between. CDR3 length equals 14 residues. Here the CDR3 DNA reads TGTGCCAGCAGCTTATTTACAGCGAACACTGAAGCTTTCTTT. Its protein is CASSLFTANTEAFF.

The chain is built from TRBV10-1 and TRBJ1-5, with D perhaps TRBD1 (5 bases). Germline CDR1 is WNHNN and CDR2 is SYGVQD (reference sequence). The length of the CDR3 is 15 residues. The germline V and J ends were trimmed by 6 bases and 0 bases, with 12 bases remaining between them. The CDR3 DNA reads TGCGCCAGCAGCGGCGACAGAGTTAGCAATCAGCCCCAGCATTTT. Translated: CASSGDRVSNQPQHF.

This clone came up once. The chain couples TRBV19 to TRBJ2-3; D tentatively fits TRBD1 or TRBD2 (5 bases each). Trimming removed 2 bases from V and 3 bases from J, with 12 bases in between. This CDR3 contains 15 residues. Per the germline V gene, CDR1 is LNHDA and CDR2 is SQIVND (reference sequence). CDR3 residues: CASSIQGALTDTQYF. As DNA, the CDR3 is TGTGCCAGTAGTATACAGGGAGCTTTGACAGATACGCAGTATTTT.

With respect to this clone: The same CDR3 can be traced to other DNA sequences in this sample. V is TRBV7-2 and J is TRBJ2-5; no clear D. The V and J ends lost 1 base and 5 bases respectively, with 5 bases between them. The CDR3 covers 12 residues. Germline CDR1 reads SGHTA; CDR2 reads FQGNSA. The CDR3 loop is CASSLGLETQYF. DNA for the CDR3: TGTGCCAGCAGCTTAGGGTTGGAGACCCAGTACTTC.

The V call is TRBV11-2, the J call TRBJ2-3; D remains unclear. Trimming cost V 1 base and J 4 bases, with 9 bases left between them. Germline CDR1 is SGHAT and CDR2 is FQNNGV. The CDR3 has 14 residues. The CDR3 DNA follows: TGTGCCAGCAGCTTAGGCATTAACGCAGATACGCAGTATTTT. Translated: CASSLGINADTQYF.

The genes are TRBV6-5 and TRBJ2-7, with TRBD1 identical over 8 bases. With V trimmed by 2 bases and J by 3 bases, 0 bases remained unmatched. CDR1 and CDR2 from the germline V gene are MNHEY and SVGAGI. The CDR3 runs to 13 residues. This chain's CDR3 is CASSYDRGYEQYF. The DNA of the CDR3 is TGTGCCAGCAGTTACGACAGGGGCTACGAGCAGTACTTC.

This clone was detected ten times or more. The V and J genes are TRBV4-1 and TRBJ1-5; TRBD1 is a possible D gene (5 bases). Germline V CDR1 and CDR2: MGHRA, YSYEKL. Trimming left V 1 base short and J 5 bases short, with 12 bases between. The CDR3 runs 15 residues. The CDR3 reads CASSQVWQGDQPQHF. For the CDR3, the DNA is TGCGCCAGCAGCCAAGTGTGGCAAGGGGATCAGCCCCAGCATTTT.

The V gene is TRBV4-3, the J gene TRBJ2-2, with D possibly matching TRBD2 (5 bases). The CDR3 spans 16 residues. Germline V gene lookup returns CDR1 LGHNA and CDR2 YSLEER. Trimming took off 0 bases at V and 4 bases at J, with 12 bases between the two ends. This chain's CDR3 is CASSQDLAAGTGELFF. CDR3 DNA: TGCGCCAGCAGCCAAGATTTAGCCGCGGGCACCGGGGAGCTGTTTTTT.

The genes are TRBV4-1 and TRBJ1-5, with D perhaps TRBD1 (5 bases). CDR1 is MGHRA, CDR2 YSYEKL, per germline. The length of the CDR3 is 14 residues. V dropped 2 bases and J dropped 4 bases, with 9 bases sitting between them. CDR3 region: CASSQQGGNQPQHF. Written as DNA, the CDR3 is TGCGCCAGCAGCCAACAGGGAGGTAATCAGCCCCAGCATTTT.

V usage is TRBV7-9 and J usage is TRBJ2-5, with D perhaps TRBD2 (5 bases). V lost 3 bases and J 5 bases, leaving 13 bases between the germline ends. Germline-derived CDR1 and CDR2 are SEHNR and FQNEAQ (reference sequence). The CDR3 consists of 14 residues. The CDR3 loop is CASSFDGPGETQYF. The CDR3 bases are TGTGCCAGCAGCTTCGACGGGCCGGGGGAGACCCAGTACTTC. Full variable domain (outside the CDR3, taken from reference TRBV7-9 and TRBJ2-5): DTGVSQNPRHKITKRGQNVTFRCDPISEHNRLYWYRQTLGQGPEFLTYFQNEAQLEKSRLLSDRFSAERPKGSFSTLEIQRTEQGDSAMYLCASSFDGPGETQYFGPGTRLLVL.

This clone was seen only once. The chain has TRBV27 and TRBJ1-6; no clear D. This CDR3 spans 14 amino acids. V dropped 3 bases and J dropped 4 bases, with 7 bases sitting between them. The germline CDR1 and CDR2 sequences are MNHEY and SMNVEV (reference sequence). In nucleotides, the CDR3 is TGTGCCAGCAGTTTTGGGCCGTATAATTCACCCCTCCACTTT. Translated, it gives CASSFGPYNSPLHF.

The chain uses TRBV19 and TRBJ2-5, with 9 nucleotides matching TRBD2. Per germline, CDR1 LNHDA and CDR2 SQIVND (reference sequence). The CDR3 extends over 13 amino acids. J gave up 5 bases and V 5 bases, and 3 bases lay outside the gene matches. The CDR3 loop reads CASSPGTSETQYF. As DNA, the CDR3 is TGTGCCAGTAGTCCGGGGACTAGCGAGACCCAGTACTTC.

The chain has TRBV5-1 and TRBJ2-7; D remains unclear. CDR1 and CDR2 (germline): SGHRS, YFSETQ. The V end lost 4 bases, the J end lost 2 bases, and 10 bases lay between the germline ends. The CDR3 has 13 amino acids. The chain's CDR3 is CASSVVRTYEQYF. The DNA of the CDR3 is TGCGCCAGCAGCGTTGTGAGAACCTACGAGCAGTACTTC. Based on the CDR3 plus reference TRBV5-1 and TRBJ2-7, the full variable domain is KAGVTQTPRYLIKTRGQQVTLSCSPISGHRSVSWYQQTPGQGLQFLFEYFSETQRNKGNFPGRFSGRQFSNSRSEMNVSTLELGDSALYLCASSVVRTYEQYFGPGTRLTVT.

The chain joins TRBV6-1 to TRBJ1-5; no firm D call. Looked up from germline, CDR1 is MNHNS and CDR2 is SASEGT. The CDR3 is 14 residues long. Trimming cost V 2 bases and J 5 bases, with 10 bases left between them. The CDR3 nucleotides are TGTGCCAGCAGTGAAACTATGAGCGATCAGCCCCAGCATTTT. Protein: CASSETMSDQPQHF.

This chain connects TRBV5-6 to TRBJ1-1; 8 nucleotides line up with TRBD1. This CDR3 region has 16 residues. Germline V gives CDR1 SGHDT, CDR2 YYEEEE. Unmatched junction bases numbered 8, after V lost 3 bases and J lost 1 base. DNA of the CDR3: TGTGCCAGCAGCTGGACAGGGCCGATAACGAACACTGAAGCTTTCTTT. Translating it yields CASSWTGPITNTEAFF. The full variable domain, in which reference TRBV5-6 and TRBJ1-1 provide the parts outside the CDR3, is DAGVTQSPTHLIKTRGQQVTLRCSPKSGHDTVSWYQQALGQGPQFIFQYYEEEERQRGNFPDRFSGHQFPNYSSELNVNALLLGDSALYLCASSWTGPITNTEAFFGQGTRLTVV.

V usage is TRBV4-3 and J usage is TRBJ1-6; 7 bases fit TRBD1. In germline, CDR1 is LGHNA, CDR2 YSLEER. The J segment lost 10 bases and the V segment lost 3 bases, leaving 12 bases of the junction unmatched. The CDR3 spans 16 residues. CDR3 loop: CASSHPRTGRLSPLHF. The CDR3 DNA follows: TGCGCCAGCAGCCACCCGCGGACAGGTCGATTATCACCCCTCCACTTT.

This clone appeared once. V is TRBV6-6 and J is TRBJ2-5; 7 nucleotides match TRBD1. V trimming: 2 bases; J trimming: 5 bases; junction bases outside the gene matches: 8. CDR3 size: 15 residues. Germline V lookup: CDR1 MNHNY, CDR2 SVGAGI (reference sequence). The chain's CDR3 is CASSYPQGQGETQYF. The CDR3 DNA sequence: TGTGCCAGCAGTTACCCACAGGGGCAGGGGGAGACCCAGTACTTC.

This chain joins TRBV7-2 and TRBJ2-7; the D is unclear. The CDR3 totals 15 residues. Germline V lookup: CDR1 SGHTA, CDR2 FQGNSA. V was shortened by 5 bases and J by 0 bases, with 14 bases between the two germline ends. This CDR3 is CASSQILIDSYEQYF. In DNA, the CDR3 is TGTGCCAGCAGCCAAATTCTGATAGACTCCTACGAGCAGTACTTC.